A selection of T cell receptor beta chains follows, all from one sample in a study of ipilimumab plus nivolumab after autologous stem cell transplantation. Using immunoSEQ multiplex PCR, the repertoire was profiled, and TCRdb retains in-frame clones only, with some absent. The sample shows over 75,000 clones, about 83% of them seen only once. The sample consisted of PBMCs, taken in a trial of ipilimumab plus nivolumab as post-transplant consolidation. The receptors derive from a male donor with diffuse large B-cell lymphoma. Both conserved end residues are part of each CDR3. Each record gives: D gene, V gene, CDR3 protein. A D gene is named only where the DNA matches it firmly.

>NA|TRBV6-1
CASSEARLTDTQYF
>TRBD2|TRBV7-2
CASISEGGLQFF
>NA|TRBV6-5
CASRTGRQVGHGYTF
>NA|TRBV18
CASSPGQPNEQFF
>TRBD1|TRBV2
CASTLTGVPPGANVLTF
>TRBD1|TRBV4-3
CASSLGTGVTYGYTF
>TRBD1|TRBV5-5
CASSRQGGDTQYF
>NA|TRBV7-9
CASRPRDSKTYEQYF
>NA|TRBV6-5
CASSYQGSDEQYF
>TRBD1|TRBV6-6
CASSYSGTGGFDEQFF
>NA|TRBV2
CATRPAANEKLFF
>TRBD1|TRBV4-2
CASSQDQAGGNYGYTF
>NA|TRBV7-2
CASSLGGMYEQYF
>NA|TRBV4-2
CASSQGGERRNQPQHF
>NA|TRBV7-2
CASSLTRGTDTQYF
>TRBD1|TRBV5-1
CASSIRGTGALETQYF
>TRBD1|TRBV5-4
CASSWTGTDTQYF
>NA|TRBV15
CATSPDVSSHTEAFF
>TRBD1|TRBV12-5
CASGSSSGTGYRETQYF
>TRBD2|TRBV28
CATTPRGVPDTQYF
>NA|TRBV30
CAWDLGRGIRNYNSPLHF
>NA|TRBV7-2
CASSHRDRSYEQYF
>NA|TRBV14
CASSIGAEQYF
>TRBD1|TRBV7-9
CASSVGQGAHYEQYF
>NA|TRBV21-1
CASSKKTFNGYTF
>TRBD1|TRBV30
CAWSSTGAPNYGYTF
>TRBD1|TRBV5-5
CASSLEGRGHYNEQFF
>NA|TRBV7-2
CASSLNGVRNQPQHF
>NA|TRBV5-1
CASSGRGGNTEAFF
>TRBD2|TRBV4-2
CASSRERGGDTQYF